This T cell receptor beta chain was identified in a study of T cells in Graves' hyperthyroidism and ophthalmopathy. If no ophthalmopathy progression occurred within 18 months, Graves' hyperthyroidism was stable. Germline CDR1 PRHDT, CDR2 FYEKMQ (reference sequence). Trimming left V 0 bases short and J 7 bases short, with 10 bases between. The CDR3 spans 14 residues. Amplified regions were TCR beta CDR3 sequences from RNA transcripts. First-round RT-PCR targeting the TCR CDR3 was performed with the HTBI primer set. TCRdb independently ran MiXCR on the multiplex PCR reads; one entry per CDR3 protein. This sample carries fewer than 700,000 distinct CDR3 sequences, around 15% of them seen once, and the ten largest clones take around 4%. The table lists this clonotype with many counts.

Sequences were obtained from blood. This rearrangement joins TRBV13 to TRBJ2-1; no definite D call. The sequence came from a woman aged 25 to 39 with Graves' hyperthyroidism. CDR3 protein: CASSLGDGRNEQFF. CDR3 nucleotide sequence: TGTGCCAGCAGCTTAGGTGACGGAAGGAATGAGCAGTTCTTC.